A single sample is the source of the 23 T cell receptor beta chains below, sequenced in a study of OX40 agonist ivuxolimab in advanced cancers. TCRdb's copy holds only in-frame clones and misses some; the assay was immunoSEQ multiplex PCR. The sample carries around 83,000 clones, about 91% recorded once. This sample comprised CD4+ or CD8+ T cells sorted from blood, obtained in a trial of the OX40 agonist ivuxolimab. Every receptor here comes from an adult with an advanced solid tumor such as melanoma, head and neck, liver or kidney cancer.

On this clone: Other DNA sequences of this sample code for an identical CDR3. The CDR3 sequence is CASSQETQYF. CDR3 bases: TGTGCCAGCAGTCAAGAGACCCAGTACTTC. The chain uses TRBV6-1 and TRBJ2-5; D unclear. The germline gives CDR1 MNHNS, CDR2 SASEGT. This CDR3 contains 10 residues. Trimming removed 5 bases from V and 2 bases from J, with 0 bases in between.

V gene TRBV28 combines with J gene TRBJ1-2; no clear D. Trimming pared 3 bases from V and 6 bases from J, leaving 14 bases between. CDR1 is MDHEN, CDR2 SYDVKM, per germline. The CDR3 length is 14 residues. The CDR3 coding sequence is TGTGCCAGCAGTTTGGTCGGGCGACGGGATGGCTACACCTTC. It translates to CASSLVGRRDGYTF.

As DNA, the CDR3 is TGTGCCAGCAGACAGGGATCAGAGACCCAGTACTTC. This gives the protein CASRQGSETQYF. The chain uses TRBV6-5 and TRBJ2-5; the D gene is possibly TRBD1 (6 bases). Germline V gives CDR1 MNHEY, CDR2 SVGAGI. The germline V and J ends were trimmed by 6 bases and 4 bases, with 9 bases remaining between them. CDR3 length equals 12 residues.

The CDR3 loop reads CASSVMPPGGGRTDTQYF. CDR3 in DNA: TGTGCCAGCAGCGTTATGCCGCCAGGCGGGGGACGCACAGATACGCAGTATTTT. This chain links TRBV9 with TRBJ2-3; 7 bases align to TRBD2. The CDR3 length is 18 residues. Germline V gene lookup returns CDR1 SGDLS and CDR2 YYNGEE. Trimming took 2 bases from V and 1 from J; bases not matched to a gene: 13.

The chain recombines TRBV2 with TRBJ1-5, with D unclear. The CDR3 consists of 16 residues. Germline loops: CDR1 SNHLY, CDR2 FYNNEI. V dropped 7 bases and J dropped 2 bases, with 18 bases sitting between them. The CDR3 region is CASNYATTRGNQPQHF. CDR3 nucleotide sequence: TGTGCCAGCAACTATGCCACCACAAGGGGCAATCAGCCCCAGCATTTT.

The chain carries TRBV30 and TRBJ1-2; a possible D gene is TRBD1 (6 bases). The germline gives CDR1 GTSNPN, CDR2 SVGIG (reference sequence). The CDR3 contains 12 residues. The germline V and J ends were trimmed by 0 bases and 8 bases, with 10 bases remaining between them. The CDR3 loop reads CAWSVTGRGYTF. CDR3 nucleotides: TGTGCCTGGAGTGTAACAGGGCGAGGCTACACCTTC. The whole variable domain, filled in from reference TRBV30 and TRBJ1-2, reads SQTIHQWPATLVQPVGSPLSLECTVEGTSNPNLYWYRQAAGRGLQLLFYSVGIGQISSEVPQNLSASRPQDRQFILSSKKLLLSDSGFYLCAWSVTGRGYTFGSGTRLTVV.

The chain carries TRBV28 and TRBJ2-7; TRBD2 aligns across 13 bases. V lost 6 bases to trimming and J lost 4 bases; unmatched junction nucleotides: 6. CDR3 length: 15 residues. The germline V gene has CDR1 MDHEN and CDR2 SYDVKM. This CDR3 reads CASRTSGRAGYEQYF. CDR3 DNA sequence: TGTGCCAGCAGAACTAGCGGGAGGGCCGGTTACGAGCAGTACTTC.

On this clone itself: At one end, the junction sequence differs from germline, possibly due to a read error. This rearrangement joins TRBV27 to TRBJ2-7, with D perhaps TRBD1 or TRBD2 (7 bases each). The CDR3 covers 12 residues. Looked up from germline, CDR1 is MNHEY and CDR2 is SMNVEV (reference sequence). CDR3 DNA: TGTGCCAGCAGTCCAGGGGGGGGGCGGGAGCACTTC. Translating gives CASSPGGGREHF.

The chain links TRBV5-4 to TRBJ2-7; 9 bases are shared with TRBD2. The trim removed 0 bases at V and 7 bases at J, leaving 11 bases unmatched. This CDR3 has 16 residues. Per the germline V gene, CDR1 is SGHNT and CDR2 is YYREEE (reference sequence). CDR3 nucleotide sequence: TGTGCCAGCAGCTTGGCCGGGGGCGGGAGGGCCCGGGAGCAGTACTTC. Its translation is CASSLAGGGRAREQYF.

This chain uses TRBV6-1 with TRBJ1-4; no definite D call. CDR1 is MNHNS, CDR2 SASEGT, per germline. Trimming cost V 5 bases and J 6 bases, with 13 bases left between them. The CDR3 loop spans 14 amino acids. The CDR3 bases are TGTGCCAGCAGTAGACTCCCCGCGGATGAAAAACTGTTTTTT. Translation: CASSRLPADEKLFF.

The chain is built from TRBV2 and TRBJ1-2, with 7 bases lining up with TRBD1. The CDR3 has 12 amino acids. Germline CDR1 reads SNHLY; CDR2 reads FYNNEI. Trimming at V came to 4 bases and at J to 7 bases, leaving 3 bases not matched to a gene. The CDR3 here is CASSVRGGGYTF. In DNA, the CDR3 is TGTGCCAGCAGTGTCAGGGGGGGTGGCTACACCTTC.

The gene calls are TRBV11-3 and TRBJ2-7, with TRBD2 matching over 8 bases. The CDR3 consists of 15 residues. The V segment lost 0 bases and the J segment 6 bases; nucleotides outside the gene matches: 7. From germline, CDR1 is SGHNT and CDR2 YENEEA. CDR3 amino acids: CASSLDAAGAGEQYF. CDR3 DNA: TGTGCCAGCAGCTTAGATGCAGCGGGAGCTGGCGAGCAGTACTTC.

The chain recombines TRBV20-1 with TRBJ2-7; D remains unclear. This CDR3 comprises 10 residues. V was cut by 6 bases and J by 7 bases, with 10 bases left in between. Germline assignment: CDR1 DFQATT and CDR2 SNEGSKA (reference sequence). CDR3 in amino acids: CSAKNFEQYF. The CDR3 DNA follows: TGCAGTGCCAAAAATTTTGAGCAGTACTTC.

The chain combines TRBV25-1 with TRBJ2-1; 9 bases are shared with TRBD1. Trimming cost V 5 bases and J 6 bases; bases outside gene matches: 8. Germline V CDR1 and CDR2: MGHDK, SYGVNS. This CDR3 comprises 15 residues. This CDR3 is CASSRQGVIFNEQFF. The CDR3 DNA follows: TGTGCCAGCAGTAGACAGGGGGTGATTTTCAATGAGCAGTTCTTC.

CDR3 sequence: CASRPWDRATDTQYF. CDR3 DNA sequence: TGTGCCAGCAGACCATGGGACAGGGCAACAGATACGCAGTATTTT. This rearrangement joins TRBV27 to TRBJ2-3, with TRBD1 matching 9 bases. Germline V gene sequence: CDR1 MNHEY, CDR2 SMNVEV (reference sequence). Germline trimming cut 6 bases from V and 3 bases from J; bases unmatched to any gene: 7. The CDR3 has 15 amino acids.

This clone was counted once. The rearrangement links TRBV19 to TRBJ1-5, with 9 nucleotides matching TRBD1. The CDR3 loop spans 18 amino acids. Germline V CDR1 and CDR2: LNHDA, SQIVND (reference sequence). V trimming: 7 bases; J trimming: 1 base; junction bases outside the gene matches: 14. The CDR3 sequence is CASKGVTGGLVSNQPQHF. In DNA form, the CDR3 reads TGTGCCAGTAAAGGGGTGACAGGGGGGTTGGTGAGCAATCAGCCCCAGCATTTT. Combining the CDR3 with reference TRBV19 and TRBJ1-5 gives the whole variable domain DGGITQSPKYLFRKEGQNVTLSCEQNLNHDAMYWYRQDPGQGLRLIYYSQIVNDFQKGDIAEGYSVSREKKESFPLTVTSAQKNPTAFYLCASKGVTGGLVSNQPQHFGDGTRLSIL.

This chain links TRBV7-2 with TRBJ2-3; D perhaps matches TRBD1 (6 bases). V lost 4 bases and J 0 bases, leaving 11 bases between the germline ends. Germline V lookup: CDR1 SGHTA, CDR2 FQGNSA. The CDR3 has 15 amino acids. CDR3 coding DNA: TGTGCCAGCAGCTCGCCGGGACAAAGCACAGATACGCAGTATTTT. Its protein product is CASSSPGQSTDTQYF.

The chain combines TRBV7-2 with TRBJ2-7; 8 nucleotides agree with TRBD1. The germline V gene encodes CDR1 SGHTA and CDR2 FQGNSA. The V segment lost 5 bases and the J segment 5 bases; nucleotides outside the gene matches: 8. The CDR3 runs 14 residues. The CDR3 protein is CASSRTGRGHEQYF. The CDR3 bases are TGTGCCAGCAGCCGGACAGGGAGAGGGCACGAGCAGTACTTC.

Concerning this clone itself: The sample has other DNA sequences that encode this CDR3 too. The chain couples TRBV29-1 to TRBJ1-2; 7 positions match TRBD1. Germline V gene data show CDR1 as SQVTM and CDR2 as ANQGSEA. V lost 3 bases to trimming and J lost 7 bases; unmatched junction nucleotides: 8. This CDR3 is 13 amino acids long. CDR3 sequence: CSVEGEGAGGYTF. The CDR3 DNA is TGCAGCGTTGAGGGGGAGGGGGCCGGTGGCTACACCTTC.

The chain is built from TRBV7-2 and TRBJ2-1; 8 bases map to TRBD1. In germline, CDR1 is SGHTA, CDR2 FQGNSA. The CDR3 length is 16 residues. V shed 0 bases, J shed 3 bases, and the junction held 4 bases outside the gene matches. The CDR3 spells CASSLARTGIYNEQFF. CDR3 DNA sequence: TGTGCCAGCAGCTTAGCTAGGACAGGGATCTACAATGAGCAGTTCTTC.

The rearrangement links TRBV5-1 to TRBJ2-7; 8 bases are shared with TRBD2. This CDR3 spans 15 amino acids. Trimming at V came to 3 bases and at J to 0 bases, leaving 5 bases not matched to a gene. CDR1 and CDR2 from the germline V gene are SGHRS and YFSETQ. CDR3 DNA: TGCGCCAGCAGCTGGGGGACTAGTAACTCCTACGAGCAGTACTTC. Translated: CASSWGTSNSYEQYF. Combining the CDR3 with reference TRBV5-1 and TRBJ2-7 gives the whole variable domain KAGVTQTPRYLIKTRGQQVTLSCSPISGHRSVSWYQQTPGQGLQFLFEYFSETQRNKGNFPGRFSGRQFSNSRSEMNVSTLELGDSALYLCASSWGTSNSYEQYFGPGTRLTVT.

The V gene is TRBV28, the J gene TRBJ2-2; D gene ambiguous. The V and J ends lost 3 bases and 5 bases respectively, with 10 bases between them. Germline lookup yields CDR1 MDHEN and CDR2 SYDVKM. There are 14 residues in the CDR3. In DNA, the CDR3 is TGTGCCAGCAGTTTGTTGTGGGAAACCGGGGAGCTGTTTTTT. It specifies CASSLLWETGELFF.

The chain couples TRBV5-1 to TRBJ2-2, with 12 bases lining up with TRBD2. The junction had 9 bases not matched to a gene; V was cut back by 2 bases and J by 7 bases. The CDR3 runs 17 residues. CDR1 is SGHRS and CDR2 is YFSETQ in the germline V gene. CDR3 region: CASSFRLAGDGSGELFF. For the CDR3, the DNA is TGCGCCAGCAGCTTCAGACTAGCGGGAGATGGTAGCGGGGAGCTGTTTTTT.